This T cell receptor (beta chain) comes out of a study of OX40 agonist ivuxolimab in advanced cancers. At the level of the study: Treatment received earlier with anti-PD-1, anti-PD-L1 or anti-CTLA-4 agents was allowed, and under 50% had some. Study results and caveats: CD8+ T cells averaged more expanded clones than CD4+.

The investigators sampled blood at baseline, at cycle 4 day 1, and at cycle 7 day 1. The ends were cut back, 2 bases at V and 6 bases at J, with 11 bases in the middle. The CDR3 covers 13 residues. CDR1 is SGHRS, CDR2 YFSETQ, per germline. This table comes from immunoSEQ multiplex PCR, and its TCRdb copy is limited to in-frame clones, with some not included. The repertoire consists of 80,000 or so clones, with approximately 89% occurring once and the leading ten covering 0.15% to 0.2%. This clone was seen a handful of times. Its antigen remains unknown. This TCR was sampled from an adult with an advanced solid tumor such as melanoma, head and neck, liver or kidney cancer. The sample was CD4+ or CD8+ T cells sorted from blood, taken in a trial of the OX40 agonist ivuxolimab. This chain connects TRBV5-1 to TRBJ1-1; weak D call: TRBD1 (6 bases). The CDR3 bases are TGCGCCAGCAGCTTATCAGGGGACCCTGAAGCTTTCTTT. Amino acids: CASSLSGDPEAFF.